The entry below gives a single T cell receptor (beta chain) sequence along with its context. Its antigen is as yet unknown. The source of the sample is a study of cytomegalovirus exposure and HLA in healthy donors. General study points: About 180 TCR beta chains were listed as cytomegalovirus-associated.

Repertoires were generated with immunoSEQ multiplex PCR, while TCRdb's copy carries only in-frame clones and drops some. The sample contains under 350,000 clones, 86% of which appear only once. V was cut by 4 bases and J by 4 bases, with 5 bases left in between. The CDR3 contains 11 residues. Germline CDR1 MNHEY, CDR2 SMNVEV (reference sequence). The clonotype comes from a woman aged 18-29 years in good health and CMV-seronegative. Input material: PBMCs. The chain joins TRBV27 to TRBJ2-7, with no clear D. The CDR3 DNA follows: TGTGCCAGCAGTTCCGAGTACGAGCAGTACTTC. Its translation: CASSSEYEQYF.